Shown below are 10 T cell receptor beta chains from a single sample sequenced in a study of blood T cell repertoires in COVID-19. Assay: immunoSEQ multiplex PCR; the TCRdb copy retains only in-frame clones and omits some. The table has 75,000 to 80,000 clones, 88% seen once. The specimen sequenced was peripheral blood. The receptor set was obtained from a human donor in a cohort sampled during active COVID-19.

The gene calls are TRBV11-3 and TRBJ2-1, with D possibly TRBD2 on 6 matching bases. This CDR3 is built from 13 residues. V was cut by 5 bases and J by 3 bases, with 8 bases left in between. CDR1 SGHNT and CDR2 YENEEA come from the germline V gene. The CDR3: CASSGRDYNEQFF. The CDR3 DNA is TGTGCCAGCAGCGGGCGGGACTACAATGAGCAGTTCTTC.

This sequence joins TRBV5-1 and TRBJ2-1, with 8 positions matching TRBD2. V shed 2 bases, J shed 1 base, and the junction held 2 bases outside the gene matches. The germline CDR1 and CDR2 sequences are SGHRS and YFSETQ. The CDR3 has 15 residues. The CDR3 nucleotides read TGCGCCAGCAGCTTTACTAGCGGATCCTACAATGAGCAGTTCTTC. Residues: CASSFTSGSYNEQFF.

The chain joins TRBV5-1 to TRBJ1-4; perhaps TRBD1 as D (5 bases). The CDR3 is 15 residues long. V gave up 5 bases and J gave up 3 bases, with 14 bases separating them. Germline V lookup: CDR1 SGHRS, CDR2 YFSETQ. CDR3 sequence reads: CASRRGEDSNEKLFF. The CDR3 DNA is TGCGCCAGCAGGAGAGGGGAGGACTCTAATGAAAAACTGTTTTTT.

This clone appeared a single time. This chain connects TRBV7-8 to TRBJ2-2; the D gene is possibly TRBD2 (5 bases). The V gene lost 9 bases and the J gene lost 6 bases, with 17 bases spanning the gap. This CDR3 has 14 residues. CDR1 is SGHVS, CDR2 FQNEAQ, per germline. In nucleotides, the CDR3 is TGTGCCAGTGACGCCTCGGGGAGAGCCGGGGAGCTGTTTTTT. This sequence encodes CASDASGRAGELFF.

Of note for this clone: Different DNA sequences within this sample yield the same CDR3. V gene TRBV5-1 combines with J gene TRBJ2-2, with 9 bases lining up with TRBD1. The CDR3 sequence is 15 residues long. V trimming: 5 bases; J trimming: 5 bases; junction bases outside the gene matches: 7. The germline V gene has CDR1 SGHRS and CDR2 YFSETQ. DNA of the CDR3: TGCGCCAGCAGTCCCGGACAGGGGTTGACCGGGGAGCTGTTTTTT. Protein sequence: CASSPGQGLTGELFF.

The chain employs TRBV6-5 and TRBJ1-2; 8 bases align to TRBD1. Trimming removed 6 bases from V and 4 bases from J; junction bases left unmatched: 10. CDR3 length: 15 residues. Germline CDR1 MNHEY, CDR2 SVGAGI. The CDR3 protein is CASSFRTGKGYGYTF. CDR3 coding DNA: TGTGCCAGCAGCTTTCGGACAGGGAAAGGCTATGGCTACACCTTC.

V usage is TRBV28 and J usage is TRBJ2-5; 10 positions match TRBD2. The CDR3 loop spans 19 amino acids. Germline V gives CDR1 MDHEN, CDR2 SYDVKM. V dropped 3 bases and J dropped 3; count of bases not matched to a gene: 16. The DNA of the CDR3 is TGTGCCAGCAGTTTTGTCCTAGCGGGAGTCATCATTCGGGAAGAGACCCAGTACTTC. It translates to CASSFVLAGVIIREETQYF.

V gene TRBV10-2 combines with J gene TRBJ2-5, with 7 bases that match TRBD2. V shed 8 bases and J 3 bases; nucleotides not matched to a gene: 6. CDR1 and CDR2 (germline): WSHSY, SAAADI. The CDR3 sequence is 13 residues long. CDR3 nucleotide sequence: TGCGCCAGCGGTTTTGGGGGGGAAGAGACCCAGTACTTC. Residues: CASGFGGEETQYF.

CDR3 DNA: TGCAGCGTTGGACACCTCAATCAGCCCCAGCATTTT. Translated, it gives CSVGHLNQPQHF. This chain links TRBV29-1 with TRBJ1-5; the D is unclear. Germline V gene sequence: CDR1 SQVTM, CDR2 ANQGSEA. V lost 4 bases and J lost 3, with 7 bases in between. This CDR3 is built from 12 residues.

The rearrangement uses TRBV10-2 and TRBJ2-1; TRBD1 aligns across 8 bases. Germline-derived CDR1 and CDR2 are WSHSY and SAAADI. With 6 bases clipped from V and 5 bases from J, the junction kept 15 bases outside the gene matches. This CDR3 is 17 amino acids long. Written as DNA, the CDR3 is TGCGCCAGCAGGATGCCAAGACAGGGGAAGAGAGACAATGAGCAGTTCTTC. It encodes CASRMPRQGKRDNEQFF.